The next 18 T cell receptor beta chains were all read from a single sample in a study of blood T cell repertoires in COVID-19. Produced via immunoSEQ multiplex PCR; TCRdb's table is partial and in-frame only. The repertoire consists of a few hundred thousand clones, with approximately 84% occurring once and the leading ten covering roughly 1%. Sequencing was carried out using PBMCs or T cells enriched from blood (not recorded which). The receptors were sampled from a woman aged 25-40 years who had recovered from COVID-19.

DNA for the CDR3: TGTGCCTGGAGTTTCCGGACAGGGCTTCAGCCCCAGCATTTT. This encodes CAWSFRTGLQPQHF. V usage is TRBV30 and J usage is TRBJ1-5; 8 bases map to TRBD1. V lost 2 bases, J lost 6 bases, and 6 bases stayed unmatched. The CDR3 length is 14 residues. Germline lookup yields CDR1 GTSNPN and CDR2 SVGIG (reference sequence).

In this sample, this clone turned up once. This chain uses TRBV2 with TRBJ2-7; D possibly corresponds to TRBD1 (5 bases). The germline gives CDR1 SNHLY, CDR2 FYNNEI. The CDR3 spans 11 residues. V gave up 3 bases and J gave up 8 bases, with 8 bases separating them. CDR3 nucleotides: TGTGCCAGCAGTGATTTGGGGCAGCAGTACTTC. The encoded protein is CASSDLGQQYF.

This clone was counted once. The chain couples TRBV7-9 to TRBJ1-4; D gene uncertain. The CDR3 sequence is 16 residues long. Trimming pared 5 bases from V and 4 bases from J, leaving 17 bases between. Per the germline V gene, CDR1 is SEHNR and CDR2 is FQNEAQ (reference sequence). CDR3 in DNA: TGTGCCAGCAGCCCCGATAGGGCGGGGATTAATGAAAAACTGTTTTTT. Its translation is CASSPDRAGINEKLFF.

V usage is TRBV27 and J usage is TRBJ2-7, with 7 bases that match TRBD1. V shed 2 bases and J 3 bases; nucleotides not matched to a gene: 4. Germline V CDR1 and CDR2: MNHEY, SMNVEV (reference sequence). This CDR3 spans 14 amino acids. For the CDR3, the DNA is TGTGCCAGCAGTTTAGGTTCAGGGGGCTACGAGCAGTACTTC. It is translated as CASSLGSGGYEQYF.

The chain uses TRBV11-2 and TRBJ2-3, with D perhaps matching TRBD2 (7 bases). Per germline, CDR1 SGHAT and CDR2 FQNNGV. V was clipped by 2 bases and J by 2 bases, with 23 bases between them. This CDR3 region has 19 residues. In nucleotides, the CDR3 is TGTGCCAGCAGCTTAACCCCCTTCGGCGGCGGGGGACACACAGATACGCAGTATTTT. It translates to CASSLTPFGGGGHTDTQYF. Full variable domain (remainder filled in from reference TRBV11-2 and TRBJ2-3): EAGVAQSPRYKIIEKRQSVAFWCNPISGHATLYWYQQILGQGPKLLIQFQNNGVVDDSQLPKDRFSAERLKGVDSTLKIQPAKLEDSAVYLCASSLTPFGGGGHTDTQYFGPGTRLTVL.

The genes are TRBV18 and TRBJ1-4; tentative D call: TRBD1 (6 bases). The CDR3 has 15 residues. The V gene lost 0 bases and the J gene lost 10 bases, with 15 bases spanning the gap. Germline CDR1 reads KGHSH; CDR2 reads LQKENI. The CDR3 reads CASSPPEGDEGKLFF. The DNA of the CDR3 is TGTGCCAGCTCACCACCCGAGGGGGATGAAGGAAAACTGTTTTTT. The complete variable domain, with remaining parts taken from reference TRBV18 and TRBJ1-4, reads NAGVMQNPRHLVRRRGQEARLRCSPMKGHSHVYWYRQLPEEGLKFMVYLQKENIIDESGMPKERFSAEFPKEGPSILRIQQVVRGDSAAYFCASSPPEGDEGKLFFGSGTQLSVL.

The CDR3 region has the DNA TGTGCCAGCAGTCCACCCAGGGGTGGAGGGGCCAACGTCCTGACTTTC. Its translation is CASSPPRGGGANVLTF. V usage is TRBV25-1 and J usage is TRBJ2-6, with a tentative D call TRBD1 (6 bases). The CDR3 sequence is 16 residues long. V was trimmed by 5 bases and J by 4 bases, leaving 15 bases between them. Germline lookup yields CDR1 MGHDK and CDR2 SYGVNS. The whole variable domain, filled in from reference TRBV25-1 and TRBJ2-6, reads EADIYQTPRYLVIGTGKKITLECSQTMGHDKMYWYQQDPGMELHLIHYSYGVNSTEKGDLSSESTVSRIRTEHFPLTLESARPSHTSQYLCASSPPRGGGANVLTFGAGSRLTVL.

There are a few counts of this clone. V is TRBV10-2 and J is TRBJ2-1, with 8 nucleotides matching TRBD2. With V trimmed by 4 bases and J by 4 bases, 3 bases remained unmatched. Germline CDR1 WSHSY, CDR2 SAAADI. The CDR3 loop spans 14 amino acids. CDR3 DNA: TGCGCCAGCAGTGTATCGGGGGGGTACAATGAGCAGTTCTTC. It encodes CASSVSGGYNEQFF.

In this sample, this clone turned up once. The junction differs from germline at one of its ends, possibly a read error. The chain carries TRBV30 and TRBJ2-7; TRBD1 is a possible D gene (6 bases). The V gene's germline CDR1 is GTSNPN and CDR2 SVGIG (reference sequence). CDR3 length: 13 amino acids. The CDR3 region is CAWSPGHSYEQYF. The CDR3, as DNA: TGTGCTTGGAGTCCGGGACATTCCTACGAGCAGTACTTC.

The chain links TRBV5-4 to TRBJ2-2; 10 nucleotides agree with TRBD2. From germline, CDR1 is SGHNT and CDR2 YYREEE (reference sequence). The CDR3 is made up of 16 amino acids. Unmatched junction bases numbered 5, after V lost 3 bases and J lost 3 bases. CDR3 protein: CASSSKTSGDTGELFF. The CDR3 nucleotides are TGTGCCAGCAGCTCAAAAACTAGCGGGGACACCGGGGAGCTGTTTTTT.

V and J are TRBV12-2 and TRBJ1-2; the table gives TRBD1 as D, unverified against the DNA. TRBV12-2 constitutes a pseudogene. The CDR3 sequence is 16 residues long. Here the CDR3 DNA reads TGTGCAAGTCGCTCCAAGGACAGGGCCTGGAACTATGGCTACACCTTC. Translating gives CASRSKDRAWNYGYTF.

The V call is TRBV29-1, the J call TRBJ2-7, with D possibly TRBD1 on 6 matching bases. Germline loops: CDR1 SQVTM, CDR2 ANQGSEA. This CDR3 is built from 12 residues. V was trimmed by 2 bases and J by 3 bases, leaving 8 bases between them. This CDR3 reads CSVELRGYEQYF. The CDR3 DNA follows: TGCAGCGTTGAACTCAGGGGCTACGAGCAGTACTTC.

J is TRBJ2-5 and V is TRBV7-6; D is perhaps TRBD2 (6 bases). Germline-derived CDR1 and CDR2 are SGHVS and FNYEAQ. The CDR3 is 14 residues long. V lost 2 bases to trimming and J lost 5 bases, with 12 bases between them. CDR3 loop: CASSLRTTSETQYF. In DNA, the CDR3 is TGTGCCAGCAGCTTAAGGACTACCAGTGAGACCCAGTACTTC.

The chain employs TRBV18 and TRBJ2-3; the match to TRBD2 covers 8 bases. Trimming took 4 bases from V and 0 from J; bases not matched to a gene: 6. Germline CDR1 and CDR2: KGHSH and LQKENI. The CDR3 is 16 residues long. This CDR3 is CASSLRTSKSTDTQYF. In DNA, the CDR3 is TGTGCCAGCTCACTTCGGACTAGCAAAAGCACAGATACGCAGTATTTT.

The chain couples TRBV28 to TRBJ2-4; TRBD1 is a possible D gene (5 bases). There are 17 residues in the CDR3. Trimming took 4 bases from V and 0 from J, leaving 16 bases between them. Germline V lookup: CDR1 MDHEN, CDR2 SYDVKM. The CDR3 DNA is TGTGCCAGCAGTTCCTTGGACCCAAGGGGAGCCAAAAACATTCAGTACTTC. Protein sequence: CASSSLDPRGAKNIQYF.

This chain connects TRBV3-1 (or the pseudogene TRBV3-2) to TRBJ1-2; D possibly corresponds to TRBD1 (5 bases). Germline CDR1 is LGHDT and CDR2 is YNNKEL (reference sequence). The CDR3 has 16 amino acids. V lost 0 bases and J lost 4, with 15 bases in between. Here the CDR3 reads CASSQDRGGVSYGYTF. DNA of the CDR3: TGTGCCAGCAGCCAAGATCGGGGGGGGGTTAGCTATGGCTACACCTTC.

V and J are TRBV30 and TRBJ1-1; TRBD1 aligns across 8 bases. Germline trimming cut 8 bases from V and 3 bases from J; bases unmatched to any gene: 5. The V gene's germline CDR1 is GTSNPN and CDR2 SVGIG (reference sequence). The CDR3 is made up of 12 amino acids. CDR3: CAGRTGYTEAFF. The CDR3 nucleotides read TGTGCCGGCCGGACAGGGTACACTGAAGCTTTCTTT.

The genes are TRBV28 and TRBJ1-2; the D gene is possibly TRBD1 (6 bases). The length of the CDR3 is 13 residues. Trimming cost V 7 bases and J 7 bases, with 16 bases left between them. Germline V gives CDR1 MDHEN, CDR2 SYDVKM. The CDR3 DNA sequence: TGTGCCAGCACAGTGTCGACAGGCAGTGGCTACACCTTC. Its translation: CASTVSTGSGYTF.